This T cell receptor beta chain was sequenced for a study of T-cell memory formation after mild COVID-19 (dated by TCRdb to the early 2020s). At the level of the whole study: Most TCR sequence clusters were specific to one of the two donors. Longitudinal TCRalpha and TCRbeta repertoire sequencing tracked T-cell clones expanding and contracting after mild COVID-19 in a couple of donors. The cohort comprised two young, previously healthy adult volunteers, one female and one male.

The germline V gene gives CDR1 as SGHRS and CDR2 as YFSETQ. A distance of 19 bases separates the germline ends of V and J, which lose 4 bases and 2 bases respectively. From its cysteine to its phenylalanine, the CDR3 spans 16 amino acids. The kept DNA is CDR3 alone, 48 bases in frame from the first base. PBMCs were isolated by Ficoll-Paque density gradient centrifugation. The paper as a whole reports these results and caveats: Contracting CD4+ clones were located mainly in the CM and EM memory subsets, whereas CD8+ clones were found to be enriched in EMRA. The second-wave clones that peaked on day 37 were not confirmed to be SARS-CoV-2 specific. Some responding clones were found in pre-infection memory, which suggests that pre-existing cross-reactive memory T cells took part in the SARS-CoV-2 response. Only a couple of mild cases were covered in the study, and larger cohorts including severe cases with pre-infection samples were considered necessary. Balanced CD4/CD8 phenotypes were observed for clones contracting from day 15 to 85, whereas a bias towards CD4+ was observed for a second wave of clones expanding from day 15 to 37.

TCRdb lists the instrument as Illumina NovaSeq 6000. TCRalpha and TCRbeta cDNA libraries were built by 5'RACE with constant-segment primers, adding sample barcodes and unique molecular identifiers. Trizol reagent was used to extract RNA from every sample. Libraries were amplified in two PCR steps, with a second sample barcode and Illumina TruSeq adapters added in the second step. Sequencing of libraries was performed on an Illumina NovaSeq with 2 x 150 bp paired-end reads. In the original analysis: With migec v1.2.7, reads were demultiplexed and then collapsed into UMI-guided consensus sequences. Using mixcr v2.1.11, UMI consensuses were aligned to TRA and TRB V and J templates and then assembled into clonotypes. A clonotype was counted as expanded or contracted only if both edgeR and NoisET called the change significant, with noise models trained on biological replicates. For edgeR calls, the thresholds were a false discovery rate-adjusted p below 0.01 and a log2 fold-change of 1. As an exploratory analysis of dynamics, max-normalized trajectories of the 1000 most abundant clonotypes were examined by PCA with hierarchical clustering. Separately sequenced CD4+ and CD8+ repertoires were used to assign a CD4 or CD8 phenotype to each responding clone. TCRdb reprocessing: public reads trimmed at Q25 with fastp, clones called with MiXCR, in-frame beta chains kept. Rows merge per CDR3 protein into single entries with the most common DNA and genes. These V and J calls are TCRdb output, not the study's own analysis. The sample contains approximately 180,000 distinct CDR3 sequences, 16% of them found a single time. The ten most abundant clones make up roughly 1.9% of the sample.

This clonotype was recorded many times. The clone's antigen remains unknown. Base qualities are not recorded, but no much larger clone differs from it by a single base. The origin of this receptor is an adult woman who had mild COVID-19 (a few samples of this study predate the infection). The sample titles of this study are shuffled in the database, so cell type and time point are left out; the donor was told from shared clones. The receptor chain draws on TRBV5-1 and TRBJ2-7; TRBD1 is a possible D gene, resting on 6 matching bases. Sequenced: PBMCs or a T cell subset sorted from them (not recorded which). The DNA reads as follows: TGCGCCAGCAGCCTAACATACAGGGCAGGGGCCTACGAGCAGTACTTC. This is translated as CASSLTYRAGAYEQYF. With the portions outside the CDR3 filled from the reference TRBV5-1 and TRBJ2-7 genes, the complete variable region becomes KAGVTQTPRYLIKTRGQQVTLSCSPISGHRSVSWYQQTPGQGLQFLFEYFSETQRNKGNFPGRFSGRQFSNSRSEMNVSTLELGDSALYLCASSLTYRAGAYEQYFGPGTRLTVT.